This TCR beta chain was captured in a study of blood T cell repertoires in COVID-19. Generated by immunoSEQ multiplex PCR, the TCRdb table keeps only in-frame clones and is missing some. The sample carries about 74,000 clones, roughly 90% recorded once. CDR1 and CDR2 from the germline V gene are SGDLS and YYNGEE. The CDR3 is 15 residues long. J was trimmed by 6 bases and V by 4 bases; bases with no gene match: 5. Sequencing was carried out using peripheral blood. The TCR comes from a human donor in a cohort sampled during active COVID-19. This chain uses TRBV9 with TRBJ2-2, with TRBD2 identical over 11 bases. CDR3: CASSKGTSGAGELFF. CDR3 coding DNA: TGTGCCAGCAGCAAAGGGACTAGCGGCGCCGGGGAGCTGTTTTTT. Full variable domain (rest looked up from reference TRBV9 and TRBJ2-2): DSGVTQTPKHLITATGQRVTLRCSPRSGDLSVYWYQQSLDQGLQFLIQYYNGEERAKGNILERFSAQQFPDLHSELNLSSLELGDSALYFCASSKGTSGAGELFFGEGSRLTVL.